What follows are 30 T cell receptor beta chains derived from one specimen sequenced in a study of T-cell memory formation after mild COVID-19. TCRdb processed the 5' RACE reads anew with MiXCR; each CDR3 protein has one entry. The table has about 280,000 distinct CDR3 sequences, under 8.5% seen once. Sequenced material: PBMCs or a T cell subset sorted from them (not recorded which). These receptors were obtained from a man in his late teens or twenties who had mild COVID-19 (a few samples of this study predate the infection). Cell type and time point are not known.

V usage is TRBV27 and J usage is TRBJ2-1; the D gene is possibly TRBD1 (6 bases). With 1 base removed from V and 4 bases from J, the gap between germline ends came to 17 bases. The germline CDR1 and CDR2 sequences are MNHEY and SMNVEV (reference sequence). CDR3 length equals 17 residues. CDR3 region: CASSLWAGDIQYNEQFF. CDR3 nucleotide sequence: TGTGCCAGCAGTTTATGGGCAGGGGACATACAGTACAATGAGCAGTTCTTC.

Only a few counts were recorded for this clonotype. V is TRBV4-3 and J is TRBJ2-7; the D gene is possibly TRBD2 (7 bases). The CDR3 totals 15 residues. CDR1 LGHNA and CDR2 YSLEER come from the germline V gene. Trimming removed 0 bases at V and 3 bases at J, with 12 bases between. This CDR3 is CASSQEGGRVYEQYF. The CDR3 DNA is TGCGCCAGCAGCCAAGAAGGGGGGAGGGTCTACGAGCAGTACTTC.

This clonotype has at least ten counts. V gene TRBV4-2 combines with J gene TRBJ2-7; 7 bases fit TRBD2. From germline, CDR1 is LGHNA and CDR2 YNFKEQ. V lost 0 bases, J lost 0 bases, and 8 bases stayed unmatched. The CDR3 is 17 residues long. CDR3 loop: CASSQDHGGGSSYEQYV. The CDR3 region has the DNA TGTGCCAGCAGCCAAGATCATGGCGGGGGTAGCTCCTACGAGCAGTACGTC.

The table lists this clonotype with a few counts. The chain is built from TRBV4-3 and TRBJ1-5; D gene uncertain. The CDR3 has 15 residues. V gave up 0 bases and J gave up 3 bases, with 9 bases separating them. The germline V gene encodes CDR1 LGHNA and CDR2 YSLEER. The CDR3 nucleotides are TGCGCCAGCAGCCAAGAAGTCGTAGCCAATCAGCCCCAGCATTTT. This codes for CASSQEVVANQPQHF.

This clonotype was seen a few times. V and J are TRBV11-2 and TRBJ2-1, with D perhaps TRBD1 or TRBD2 (5 bases each). Per the germline V gene, CDR1 is SGHAT and CDR2 is FQNNGV. Trimming shortened V by 8 bases and J by 10 bases, and 24 bases separated the two germline ends. CDR3 size: 15 residues. The CDR3 loop reads CASRPPGTVAEEQFF. For the CDR3, the DNA is TGTGCCAGCCGCCCCCCCGGGACCGTTGCGGAAGAGCAGTTCTTC.

This clonotype was counted at least ten times. The chain is built from TRBV6-5 and TRBJ1-1; D is perhaps TRBD1 (5 bases). The CDR3 sequence is 14 residues long. Trimming shortened V by 6 bases and J by 1 base, and 12 bases separated the two germline ends. Per the germline V gene, CDR1 is MNHEY and CDR2 is SVGAGI. The CDR3 is CASSPPGGNTEAFF. The CDR3 DNA reads TGTGCCAGCAGCCCTCCCGGGGGGAACACTGAAGCTTTCTTT.

The rearrangement joins TRBV18 to TRBJ1-1; D is uncertain. The germline V and J ends were trimmed by 2 bases and 4 bases, with 14 bases remaining between them. The CDR3 contains 15 residues. CDR1 and CDR2 (germline): KGHSH, LQKENI. CDR3 nucleotides: TGTGCCAGCTCACCAAGAGACCCGTTGGTCACTGAAGCTTTCTTT. Translating gives CASSPRDPLVTEAFF.

A few counts support this clonotype. This chain joins TRBV4-1 and TRBJ1-2; D is undetermined. The ends were cut back, 0 bases at V and 3 bases at J, with 11 bases in the middle. CDR3 length: 15 residues. Looked up from germline, CDR1 is MGHRA and CDR2 is YSYEKL. The CDR3 loop reads CASSQDTRDHYGYTF. DNA of the CDR3: TGCGCCAGCAGCCAAGATACGAGGGATCACTATGGCTACACCTTC.

There are a few counts of this clonotype. This chain connects TRBV7-2 to TRBJ2-5, with D unclear. This CDR3 spans 11 amino acids. Germline loops: CDR1 SGHTA, CDR2 FQGNSA. V was pared by 6 bases and J by 6 bases, with 8 bases between. The CDR3 sequence is CASSPTKTQYF. The DNA for the CDR3 is TGTGCCAGCAGTCCCACGAAGACCCAGTACTTC. Based on the CDR3 plus reference TRBV7-2 and TRBJ2-5, the full variable domain is GAGVSQSPSNKVTEKGKDVELRCDPISGHTALYWYRQSLGQGLEFLIYFQGNSAPDKSGLPSDRFSAERTGGSVSTLTIQRTQQEDSAVYLCASSPTKTQYFGPGTRLLVL.

A few counts support this clonotype. V usage is TRBV7-7 and J usage is TRBJ2-7; no firm D call. Germline V gene lookup returns CDR1 SSHAT and CDR2 FNYEAQ (reference sequence). Trimming removed 1 base from V and 2 bases from J, with 6 bases in between. The CDR3 length is 13 residues. The CDR3 spells CASSLEPAYEQYF. CDR3 DNA: TGTGCCAGCAGCTTAGAACCAGCCTACGAGCAGTACTTC.

V usage is TRBV19 and J usage is TRBJ1-2, with D perhaps matching TRBD1 (5 bases). This CDR3 contains 16 residues. CDR1 is LNHDA, CDR2 SQIVND, per germline (reference sequence). The V gene lost 6 bases and the J gene lost 5 bases, with 22 bases spanning the gap. DNA for the CDR3: TGTGCCAGTAGAACACTGGGACTCCTAACTCGTTATGGCTACACCTTC. Translated: CASRTLGLLTRYGYTF.

This clonotype was picked up a small number of times. V and J are TRBV7-3 and TRBJ2-3; TRBD1 might be the D (5 bases). The CDR3 loop spans 12 amino acids. The V end lost 3 bases, the J end lost 12 bases, and 13 bases lay between the germline ends. Germline V lookup: CDR1 SGHTA, CDR2 FQGTGA. For the CDR3, the DNA is TGTGCCAGCAGCTTTTCCCAGGGATCCCAGTATTTT. It is translated as CASSFSQGSQYF.

This clonotype appeared a few times. This chain connects TRBV20-1 to TRBJ2-1; D perhaps matches TRBD2 (5 bases). The CDR3 covers 12 residues. Germline CDR1 is DFQATT and CDR2 is SNEGSKA (reference sequence). The V end lost 3 bases, the J end lost 9 bases, and 12 bases lay between the germline ends. The CDR3 spells CSASGDAAEQFF. The CDR3 DNA reads TGCAGTGCTAGCGGGGATGCTGCTGAGCAGTTCTTC.

The chain has TRBV2 and TRBJ1-6; a possible D gene is TRBD1 (5 bases). Germline lookup yields CDR1 SNHLY and CDR2 FYNNEI. Trimming cost V 9 bases and J 10 bases, with 19 bases left between them. The CDR3 is made up of 14 amino acids. Here the CDR3 reads CASSPSGLNSPLHF. For the CDR3, the DNA is TGTGCCAGTTCCCCATCGGGGCTTAACTCACCCCTCCACTTT.

The chain employs TRBV3-1 and TRBJ2-3; 7 positions agree with TRBD2. The CDR3 is 17 amino acids. Germline V gene sequence: CDR1 LGHDT, CDR2 YNNKEL (reference sequence). The V and J ends lost 0 bases and 1 base, in that order; junction bases with no gene match: 7. The CDR3 nucleotides read TGTGCCAGCAGCCAAGAGTGGTCTAGCGGCCGCACAGATACGCAGTATTTT. Translation gives CASSQEWSSGRTDTQYF.

The table lists this clonotype with many counts. The rearrangement uses TRBV13 and TRBJ2-2; D is possibly TRBD1 (6 bases). Germline V lookup: CDR1 PRHDT, CDR2 FYEKMQ (reference sequence). The V end lost 5 bases, the J end lost 0 bases, and 13 bases lay between the germline ends. The CDR3 sequence is 16 residues long. CDR3 nucleotide sequence: TGTGCCAGCAGCATCAGGACAGAAGCGAACACCGGGGAGCTGTTTTTT. Its protein product is CASSIRTEANTGELFF.

The chain has TRBV6-4 and TRBJ2-1; 8 bases map to TRBD2. J gave up 7 bases and V 5 bases, and 4 bases lay outside the gene matches. The CDR3 covers 13 residues. CDR1 is MRHNA and CDR2 is SNTAGT in the germline V gene. The CDR3 loop is CASSIGLANEQFF. CDR3 sequence (DNA): TGTGCCAGCAGTATCGGACTAGCTAATGAGCAGTTCTTC.

This clonotype was counted between two and nine times. The rearrangement joins TRBV4-2 to TRBJ1-2, with TRBD1 identical over 10 bases. The CDR3 covers 15 residues. Germline CDR1 is LGHNA and CDR2 is YNFKEQ. J lost 4 bases, V lost 8 bases, and 10 bases had no gene match. The CDR3, as DNA: TGTGCCAGCCAAACTCGGACAGGGGGGATCTATGGCTACACCTTC. Translating it yields CASQTRTGGIYGYTF.

The sample holds a few counts of this clonotype. The chain links TRBV15 to TRBJ2-2; tentatively, D is TRBD2 (5 bases). Trimming pared 0 bases from V and 4 bases from J, leaving 15 bases between. CDR1 and CDR2 (germline): LNHNV, YYDKDF (reference sequence). This CDR3 is built from 17 residues. The CDR3 here is CATSRDHGLRGTGELFF. In DNA form, the CDR3 reads TGTGCCACCAGCAGAGATCACGGGCTCCGGGGCACCGGGGAGCTGTTTTTT.

This clonotype has more than one count but fewer than ten. The CDR3 DNA reads as TGTGCCAGAGCAGGGGATCAGCCCCAGCATTTT. Translation gives CARAGDQPQHF. The rearrangement links TRBV12-3 or TRBV12-4 to TRBJ1-5, with D perhaps matching TRBD1 (6 bases). The CDR3 totals 11 residues. V was cut by 9 bases and J by 5 bases, with 8 bases left in between.

This clonotype was recorded a few times. The rearrangement uses TRBV6-2 or TRBV6-3 and TRBJ2-6; D perhaps matches TRBD2 (5 bases). This CDR3 has 15 residues. V lost 6 bases and J 3 bases, leaving 12 bases between the germline ends. The germline V gene encodes CDR1 MNHEY and CDR2 SVGEGT. The CDR3 loop is CASRSGGYGANVLTF. The CDR3 DNA reads as TGTGCCAGCAGGAGCGGCGGGTATGGGGCCAACGTCCTGACTTTC.

This clonotype was seen only a few times. The chain has TRBV4-3 and TRBJ2-1, with TRBD1 matching over 10 bases. Looked up from germline, CDR1 is LGHNA and CDR2 is YSLEER. With 0 bases clipped from V and 7 bases from J, the junction kept 6 bases outside the gene matches. This CDR3 has 16 residues. This CDR3 reads CASSQDSRTGGNEQFF. For the CDR3, the DNA is TGCGCCAGCAGCCAAGACTCCCGGACAGGGGGAAATGAGCAGTTCTTC.

The V and J genes are TRBV18 and TRBJ2-6; D might be TRBD2 (6 bases). CDR3 size: 20 residues. V was shortened by 2 bases and J by 0 bases, with 20 bases between the two germline ends. CDR1 and CDR2 from the germline V gene are KGHSH and LQKENI. The CDR3 DNA is TGTGCCAGCTCACCATCGGGTCCAGGAGGGGTCCTCTCTGGGGCCAACGTCCTGACTTTC. Translated, it gives CASSPSGPGGVLSGANVLTF.

The chain recombines TRBV9 with TRBJ2-2; 7 bases are a match to TRBD1. The CDR3 length is 17 residues. The J segment lost 4 bases and the V segment lost 2 bases, leaving 11 bases of the junction unmatched. Germline V gives CDR1 SGDLS, CDR2 YYNGEE. The CDR3: CASSVRGQGDPTGELFF. The CDR3 nucleotides read TGTGCCAGCAGCGTCCGTGGGCAGGGGGACCCCACCGGGGAGCTGTTTTTT.

In its sample, this clonotype was seen a few times. This chain joins TRBV10-3 and TRBJ2-2; tentatively, D is TRBD1 (6 bases). The CDR3 is made up of 16 amino acids. The V gene's germline CDR1 is ENHRY and CDR2 SYGVKD. V lost 2 bases and J 3 bases, leaving 13 bases between the germline ends. CDR3 residues: CAISEPAGVDTGELFF. For the CDR3, the DNA is TGTGCCATCAGTGAGCCGGCAGGGGTGGACACCGGGGAGCTGTTTTTT.

This clonotype was seen at least ten times. This chain links TRBV20-1 with TRBJ2-5, with D unclear. With 0 bases removed from V and 4 bases from J, the gap between germline ends came to 9 bases. The germline V gene has CDR1 DFQATT and CDR2 SNEGSKA (reference sequence). The CDR3 consists of 13 residues. The DNA for the CDR3 is TGCAGTGCTAGAGATGGGGTCCCAGAGACCCAGTACTTC. Translated: CSARDGVPETQYF.

This clonotype was found a few times. The chain links TRBV6-6 to TRBJ1-1; TRBD1 might be the D (6 bases). This CDR3 has 15 residues. V lost 0 bases, J lost 2 bases, and 10 bases lay in between. CDR1 is MNHNY, CDR2 SVGAGI, per germline (reference sequence). CDR3 bases: TGTGCCAGCAGTTACTCGAAGGACAGAAACACTGAAGCTTTCTTT. Protein product: CASSYSKDRNTEAFF.

At least ten counts were recorded for this clonotype. The rearrangement joins TRBV11-2 to TRBJ2-5; D unclear. Germline V CDR1 and CDR2: SGHAT, FQNNGV. V lost 5 bases, J lost 2 bases, and 3 bases lay in between. The CDR3 is made up of 11 amino acids. For the CDR3, the DNA is TGTGCCAGCAGCCATCAAGAGACCCAGTACTTC. As protein: CASSHQETQYF.

This clonotype has at least ten counts. The chain is built from TRBV4-2 and TRBJ2-3; TRBD2 matches at 8 bases. J lost 4 bases, V lost 0 bases, and 12 bases had no gene match. Looked up from germline, CDR1 is LGHNA and CDR2 is YNFKEQ. CDR3 length equals 18 residues. For the CDR3, the DNA is TGTGCCAGCAGCCAAGATCCCCCTTTGCGGGGGGCCGCAGATACGCAGTATTTT. It encodes CASSQDPPLRGAADTQYF.

This clonotype was observed at least ten times. J is TRBJ2-1 and V is TRBV7-2, with unresolved D. Trimming left V 1 base short and J 6 bases short, with 7 bases between. Germline V gene data show CDR1 as SGHTA and CDR2 as FQGNSA. This CDR3 comprises 13 residues. The CDR3 DNA sequence: TGTGCCAGCAGCTTAGTTCGAGTCAATGAGCAGTTCTTC. This translates into CASSLVRVNEQFF.